This T cell receptor beta chain was captured by sequencing in a study of cytotoxic CD8 clonotypes in ibrutinib-treated CLL. The overall study: Outcomes included 25 or so partial and 2 complete responses; after median roughly six years, approximately 14 stayed remitted and around 12 progressed.

CDR3 length: 13 residues. Trimming took off 3 bases at V and 2 bases at J, with 10 bases between the two ends. Looked up from germline, CDR1 is GTSNPN and CDR2 is SVGIG (reference sequence). Some clones are missing from TCRdb's copy, which holds only in-frame ones; the method was immunoSEQ multiplex PCR. The repertoire consists of 45,000 to 50,000 clones, with approximately 53% occurring once and the leading ten covering around a third. Sequencing used PBMCs, obtained after 12 months of ibrutinib treatment. This rearrangement joins TRBV30 to TRBJ2-5; D ambiguous. The receptor was isolated from a human donor with chronic lymphocytic leukemia. CDR3 loop: CAWRAWVQETQYF. Here the CDR3 DNA reads TGTGCCTGGAGGGCTTGGGTACAAGAGACCCAGTACTTC.